These T cell receptor beta chains were read from a single sample in a study of blood T cell repertoires in COVID-19. Sequenced by immunoSEQ multiplex PCR; TCRdb stores in-frame clones only, minus some. Of 100,000 to 150,000 clones in the sample, roughly 77% are singletons; the top ten hold 16%. Material: peripheral blood. The receptor set was obtained from a man in his 60s with active or convalescent COVID-19. CDR3s include the opening cysteine and the closing phenylalanine or tryptophan.

V,CDR3
TRBV30,CAWRPQGSNYGYTF
TRBV27,CASRGDPWTGASPLHF
TRBV18,CASSPFRAQGDNGYTF
TRBV6-5,CASLTGNSPLHF
TRBV30,CAWDRGEETQYF
TRBV2,CASRMGTVNEKLFF
TRBV7-6,CASSPNDLSTDTQYF
TRBV19,CASSIDRSLPVNTEAFF
TRBV20-1,CSARRGETQYF
TRBV11-1,CASSLARQGEQYF
TRBV5-1,CASSFGTSGYNEQFF
TRBV5-1,CASSSQPTSGGSYNEQFF
TRBV6-1,CASSDQDGENQPQHF
TRBV5-4,CAVQGGRGTGELFF
TRBV19,CASSFDYGSYEQYF
TRBV6-5,CASTQQGSTEAFF
TRBV7-9,CASSLGVDSLETQYF
TRBV5-4,CASSLQMTPGEKLFF
TRBV14,CASSPGTVYNSPLHF
TRBV6-5,CASRRTALNTEAFF
TRBV4-2,CASSQPRQSYNSPLHF
TRBV29-1,CSVGDPQETQYF
TRBV6-2/TRBV6-3,CASSKKGAGALIQHEQYF
TRBV29-1,CSVEDTSYGYTF
TRBV3-1/TRBV3-2,CASSLRSGANVLTF
TRBV7-9,CASSFSARTDTQYF
TRBV28,CASSWSGTAFYGYTF
TRBV3-1/TRBV3-2,CASSQSGRNTEAFF
TRBV19,CASSVTGDEQYF
TRBV9,CASSRTGGPGDTQYF
TRBV6-2/TRBV6-3,CASSYLAEGLYNEQFF
TRBV6-5,CASSIQGGETQYF
TRBV4-1,CASSLRTGGVRDTQYF
TRBV6-5,CASTGYEQYF
TRBV20-1,CSASEVGRAKNIQYF
TRBV14,CASSQRTGRTDTQYF
TRBV6-1,CASSAGRRGETQYF
TRBV27,CASSRDRRYGGNSPLHF
TRBV19,CASTARDTEAFF
TRBV5-1,CASSLAGVGDTEAFF
TRBV5-5,CASSLRGGRNIQYF
TRBV6-1,CASSEALSGVGAQYF
TRBV12-2,CASRLGGDFSYEQYF
TRBV12-3/TRBV12-4,CASSPYRAEAFF
TRBV18,CASSPPSGVYEQYF
TRBV7-2,CASSLTGTSGSTGELFF
TRBV5-1,CASSVLGPTGELFF
TRBV7-8,CASSDQGFDTQYF
TRBV10-3,CALPQGGGTKNIQYF
TRBV9,CASSVGQGAGGYTF
TRBV7-8,CASSTNLNTGELFF
TRBV29-1,CSVEEQKAFF
TRBV7-2,CASRRSLAFRQQDEQFF